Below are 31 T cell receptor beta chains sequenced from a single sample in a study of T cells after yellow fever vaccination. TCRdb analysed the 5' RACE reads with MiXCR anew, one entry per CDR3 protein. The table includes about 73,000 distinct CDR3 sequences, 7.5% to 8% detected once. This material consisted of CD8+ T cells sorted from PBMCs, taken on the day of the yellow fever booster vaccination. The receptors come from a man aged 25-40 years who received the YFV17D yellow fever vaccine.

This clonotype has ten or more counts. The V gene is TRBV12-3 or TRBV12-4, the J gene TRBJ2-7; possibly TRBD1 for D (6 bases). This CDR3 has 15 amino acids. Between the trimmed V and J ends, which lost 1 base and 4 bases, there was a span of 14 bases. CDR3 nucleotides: TGTGCCAGCAGTTTAGGTTCGGACAGTTCGTACGAGCAGTACTTC. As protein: CASSLGSDSSYEQYF.

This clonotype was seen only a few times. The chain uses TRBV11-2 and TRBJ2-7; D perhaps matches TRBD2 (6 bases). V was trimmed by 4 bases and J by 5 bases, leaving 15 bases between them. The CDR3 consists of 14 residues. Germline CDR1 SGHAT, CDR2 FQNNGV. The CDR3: CASSSPGAANEQYF. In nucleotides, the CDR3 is TGTGCCAGCAGCTCTCCGGGAGCAGCGAACGAGCAGTACTTC.

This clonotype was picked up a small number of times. The CDR3 reads CSVGDGNRLYEQYF. DNA for the CDR3: TGCAGCGTTGGGGACGGGAACAGGCTCTACGAGCAGTACTTC. The chain links TRBV29-1 to TRBJ2-7; the D gene could be TRBD1 or TRBD2 (5 bases each). This CDR3 contains 14 residues. The V end lost 4 bases, the J end lost 3 bases, and 16 bases lay between the germline ends. Germline V gives CDR1 SQVTM, CDR2 ANQGSEA.

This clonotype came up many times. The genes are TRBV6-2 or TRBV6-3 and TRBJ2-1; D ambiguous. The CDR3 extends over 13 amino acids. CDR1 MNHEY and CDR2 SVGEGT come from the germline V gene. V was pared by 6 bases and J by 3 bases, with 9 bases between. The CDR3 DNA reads TGTGCCAGCAGAGAATTAGACTACAATGAGCAGTTCTTC. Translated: CASRELDYNEQFF.

Written as DNA, the CDR3 is TGTGCCAGCAGTTTGGCTAGCGGGGTAGATACGCAGTATTTT. Translation: CASSLASGVDTQYF. The V call is TRBV12-3 or TRBV12-4, the J call TRBJ2-3; 9 nucleotides agree with TRBD2. J lost 5 bases, V lost 3 bases, and 3 bases had no gene match. This CDR3 has 14 amino acids.

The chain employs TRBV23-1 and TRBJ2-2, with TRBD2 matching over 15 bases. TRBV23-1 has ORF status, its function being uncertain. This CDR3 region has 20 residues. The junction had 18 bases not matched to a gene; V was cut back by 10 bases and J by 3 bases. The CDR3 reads CANLDRQGTSGRTDTGELFF. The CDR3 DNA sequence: TGCGCCAACCTAGACCGACAGGGGACTAGCGGGAGGACGGACACCGGGGAGCTGTTTTTT.

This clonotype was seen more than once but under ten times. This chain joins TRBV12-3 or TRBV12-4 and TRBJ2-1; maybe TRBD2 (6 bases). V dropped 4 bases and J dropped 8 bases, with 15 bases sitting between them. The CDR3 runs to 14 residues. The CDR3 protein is CASSSPTSPDEQFF. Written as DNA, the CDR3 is TGTGCCAGCAGTTCACCGACTAGTCCCGATGAGCAGTTCTTC.

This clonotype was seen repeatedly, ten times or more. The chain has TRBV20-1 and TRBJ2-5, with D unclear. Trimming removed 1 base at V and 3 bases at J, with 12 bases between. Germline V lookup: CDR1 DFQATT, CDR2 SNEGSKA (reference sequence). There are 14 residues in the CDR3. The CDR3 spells CSARVPLGEETQYF. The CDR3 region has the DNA TGCAGTGCTAGAGTCCCGTTAGGAGAAGAGACCCAGTACTTC.

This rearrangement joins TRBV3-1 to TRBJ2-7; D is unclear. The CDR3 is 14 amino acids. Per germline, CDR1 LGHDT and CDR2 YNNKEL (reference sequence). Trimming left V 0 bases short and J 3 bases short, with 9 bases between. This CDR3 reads CASSQENKNYEQYF. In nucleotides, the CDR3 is TGTGCCAGCAGCCAAGAAAACAAGAACTACGAGCAGTACTTC.

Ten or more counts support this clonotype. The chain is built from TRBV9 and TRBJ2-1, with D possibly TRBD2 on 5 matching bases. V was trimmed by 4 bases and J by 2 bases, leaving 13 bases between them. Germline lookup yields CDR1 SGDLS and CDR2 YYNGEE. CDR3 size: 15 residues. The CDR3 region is CASSPSGAPYNEQFF. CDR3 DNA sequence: TGTGCCAGCAGCCCCAGCGGCGCTCCCTACAATGAGCAGTTCTTC.

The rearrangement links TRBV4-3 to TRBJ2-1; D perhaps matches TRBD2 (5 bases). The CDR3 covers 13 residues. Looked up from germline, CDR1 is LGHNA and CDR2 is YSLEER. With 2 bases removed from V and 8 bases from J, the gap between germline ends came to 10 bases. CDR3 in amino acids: CASSQLAFDEQFF. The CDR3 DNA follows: TGCGCCAGCAGCCAACTAGCCTTCGATGAGCAGTTCTTC.

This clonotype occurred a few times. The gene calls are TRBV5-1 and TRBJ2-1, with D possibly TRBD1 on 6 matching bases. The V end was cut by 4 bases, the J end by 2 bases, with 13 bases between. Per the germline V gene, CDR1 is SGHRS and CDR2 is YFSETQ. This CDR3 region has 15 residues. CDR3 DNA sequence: TGCGCCAGCAGCGCCTTTGACAGGACCTACAATGAGCAGTTCTTC. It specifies CASSAFDRTYNEQFF.

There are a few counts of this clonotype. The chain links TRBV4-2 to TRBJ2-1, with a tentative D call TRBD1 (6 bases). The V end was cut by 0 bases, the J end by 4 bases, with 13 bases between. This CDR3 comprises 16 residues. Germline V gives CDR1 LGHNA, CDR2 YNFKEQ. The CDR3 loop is CASSQDRTAEYNEQFF. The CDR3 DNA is TGTGCCAGCAGCCAAGATAGGACAGCCGAGTACAATGAGCAGTTCTTC.

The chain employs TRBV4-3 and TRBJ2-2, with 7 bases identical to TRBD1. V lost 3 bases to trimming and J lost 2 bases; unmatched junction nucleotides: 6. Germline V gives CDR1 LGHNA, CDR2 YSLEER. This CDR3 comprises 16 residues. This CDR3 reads CASSHSTGLNTGELFF. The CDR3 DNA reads TGCGCCAGCAGCCACTCGACAGGGCTAAACACCGGGGAGCTGTTTTTT.

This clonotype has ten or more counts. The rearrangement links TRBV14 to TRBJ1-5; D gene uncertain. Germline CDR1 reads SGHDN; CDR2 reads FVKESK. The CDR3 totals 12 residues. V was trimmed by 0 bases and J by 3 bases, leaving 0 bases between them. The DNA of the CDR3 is TGTGCCAGCAGCCAAGACAATCAGCCCCAGCATTTT. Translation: CASSQDNQPQHF.

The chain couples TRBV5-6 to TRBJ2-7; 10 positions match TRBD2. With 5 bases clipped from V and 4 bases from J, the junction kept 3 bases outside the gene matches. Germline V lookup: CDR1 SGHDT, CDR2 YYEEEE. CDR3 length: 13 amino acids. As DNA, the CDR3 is TGTGCCAGCAGACTAGCGGGATTTTACGAGCAGTACTTC. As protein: CASRLAGFYEQYF.

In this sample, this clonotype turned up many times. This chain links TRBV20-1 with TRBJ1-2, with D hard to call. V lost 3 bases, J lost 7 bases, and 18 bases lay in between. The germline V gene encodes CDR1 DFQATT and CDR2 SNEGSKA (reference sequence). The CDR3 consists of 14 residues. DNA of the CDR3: TGCAGTGCTAGTTGGGGTTCGGGGATCACTGGCTACACCTTC. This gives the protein CSASWGSGITGYTF.

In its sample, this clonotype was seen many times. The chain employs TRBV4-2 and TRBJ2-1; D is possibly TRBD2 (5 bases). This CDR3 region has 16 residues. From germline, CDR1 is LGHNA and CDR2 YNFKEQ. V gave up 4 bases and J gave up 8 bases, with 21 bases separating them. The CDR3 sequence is CASSPWVAPGSDEQFF. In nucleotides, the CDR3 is TGTGCCAGCAGCCCCTGGGTGGCCCCGGGGAGCGATGAGCAGTTCTTC.

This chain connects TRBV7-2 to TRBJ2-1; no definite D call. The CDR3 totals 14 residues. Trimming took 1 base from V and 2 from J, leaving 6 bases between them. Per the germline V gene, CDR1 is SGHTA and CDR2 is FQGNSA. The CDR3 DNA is TGTGCCAGCAGCTTAGTCGGTGCCTACAATGAGCAGTTCTTC. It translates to CASSLVGAYNEQFF.

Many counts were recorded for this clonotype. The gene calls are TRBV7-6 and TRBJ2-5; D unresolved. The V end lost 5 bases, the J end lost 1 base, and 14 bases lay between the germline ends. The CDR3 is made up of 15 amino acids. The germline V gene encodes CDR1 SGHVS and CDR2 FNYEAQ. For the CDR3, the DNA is TGTGCCAGCAGCATAACCCCGGTGCGCCAAGAGACCCAGTACTTC. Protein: CASSITPVRQETQYF.

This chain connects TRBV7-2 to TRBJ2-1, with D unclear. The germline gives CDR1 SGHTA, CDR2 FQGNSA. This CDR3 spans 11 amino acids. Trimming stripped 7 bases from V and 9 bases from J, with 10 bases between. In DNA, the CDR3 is TGTGCCAGCACAGACATGGCTGAGCAGTTCTTC. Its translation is CASTDMAEQFF.

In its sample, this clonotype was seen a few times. The CDR3 spells CASSYPPGGDYGYTF. The CDR3 bases are TGTGCCAGCAGTTACCCACCCGGGGGGGACTATGGCTACACCTTC. The chain recombines TRBV7-8 with TRBJ1-2, with D maybe TRBD1 (5 bases). V was shortened by 6 bases and J by 3 bases, with 17 bases between the two germline ends. CDR1 SGHVS and CDR2 FQNEAQ come from the germline V gene. The CDR3 loop spans 15 amino acids.

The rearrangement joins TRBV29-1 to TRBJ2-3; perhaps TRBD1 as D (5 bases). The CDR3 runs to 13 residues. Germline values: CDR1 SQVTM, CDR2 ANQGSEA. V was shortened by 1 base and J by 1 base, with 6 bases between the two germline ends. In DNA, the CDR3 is TGCAGCGTTGAAGTAGGGGGCACAGATACGCAGTATTTT. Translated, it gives CSVEVGGTDTQYF.

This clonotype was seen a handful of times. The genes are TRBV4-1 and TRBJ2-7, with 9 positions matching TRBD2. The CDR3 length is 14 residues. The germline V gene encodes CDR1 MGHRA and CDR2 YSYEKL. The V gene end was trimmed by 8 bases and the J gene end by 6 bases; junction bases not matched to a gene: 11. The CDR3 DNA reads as TGCGCCAGCGCAGCCGGGACTAGCAACTTCGAGCAGTACTTC. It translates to CASAAGTSNFEQYF.

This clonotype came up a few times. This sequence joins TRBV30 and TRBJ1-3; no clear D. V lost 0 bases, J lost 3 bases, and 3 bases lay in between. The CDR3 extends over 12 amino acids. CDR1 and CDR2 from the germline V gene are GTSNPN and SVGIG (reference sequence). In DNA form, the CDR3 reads TGTGCCTGGAGTGTACTTGGAAACACCATATATTTT. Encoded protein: CAWSVLGNTIYF.

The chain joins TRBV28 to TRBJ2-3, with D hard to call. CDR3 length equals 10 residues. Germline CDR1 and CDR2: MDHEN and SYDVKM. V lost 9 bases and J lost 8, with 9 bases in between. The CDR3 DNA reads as TGTGCCAGTTCTGTCACTACGCAGTATTTT. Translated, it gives CASSVTTQYF.

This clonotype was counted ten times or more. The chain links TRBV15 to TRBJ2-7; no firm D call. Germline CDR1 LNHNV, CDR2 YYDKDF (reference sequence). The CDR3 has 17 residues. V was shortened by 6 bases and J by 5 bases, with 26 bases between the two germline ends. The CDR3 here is CATSVRWSGAVSDEQYF. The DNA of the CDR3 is TGTGCCACCAGTGTCCGTTGGTCCGGAGCTGTGTCCGACGAGCAGTACTTC.

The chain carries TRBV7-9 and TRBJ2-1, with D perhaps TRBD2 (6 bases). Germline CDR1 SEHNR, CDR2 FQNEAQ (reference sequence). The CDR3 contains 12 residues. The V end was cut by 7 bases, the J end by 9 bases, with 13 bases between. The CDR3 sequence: CASTLTRFEQFF. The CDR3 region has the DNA TGTGCCAGCACCTTGACTAGGTTTGAGCAGTTCTTC.

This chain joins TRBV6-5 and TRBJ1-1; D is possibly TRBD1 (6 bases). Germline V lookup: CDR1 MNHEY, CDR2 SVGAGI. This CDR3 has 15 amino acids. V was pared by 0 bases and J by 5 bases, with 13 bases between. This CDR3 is CASSYSPRGGTEAFF. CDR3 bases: TGTGCCAGCAGTTACTCGCCCAGGGGAGGAACTGAAGCTTTCTTT.

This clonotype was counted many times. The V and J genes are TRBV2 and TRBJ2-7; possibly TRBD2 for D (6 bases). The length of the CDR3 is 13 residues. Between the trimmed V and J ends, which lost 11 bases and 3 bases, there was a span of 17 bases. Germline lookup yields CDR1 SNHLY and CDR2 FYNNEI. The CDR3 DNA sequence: TGTGCCGAGGGAGCCGGGAGTGTCTACGAGCAGTACTTC. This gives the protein CAEGAGSVYEQYF.

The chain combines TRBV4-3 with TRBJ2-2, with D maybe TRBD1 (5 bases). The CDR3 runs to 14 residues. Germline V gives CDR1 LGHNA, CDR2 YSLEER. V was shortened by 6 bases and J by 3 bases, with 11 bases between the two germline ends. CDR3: CASRLVRDTGELFF. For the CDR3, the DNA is TGCGCCAGCAGACTGGTCAGGGACACCGGGGAGCTGTTTTTT.